This T cell receptor beta chain stems from a study of a mutant IDH1 vaccine in newly diagnosed glioma. In the study overall: Mean patient age was about 40 years; about 60% were male and approximately 38% female. Standard pretreatment was either radiotherapy, temozolomide, or, for most, radiochemotherapy with temozolomide.

This CDR3 comprises 17 residues. Per the germline V gene, CDR1 is MGHRA and CDR2 is YSYEKL. Trimming pared 4 bases from V and 0 bases from J, leaving 13 bases between. Profiled with immunoSEQ multiplex PCR; TCRdb holds only in-frame clones, not every one. Seen here are over 30,000 clones, about 80% observed once, and the top ten hold more than 8.5%. Time point: baseline, week 1 (first vaccination visit). Regarding treatment: pre-vaccination baseline after standard-of-care therapy. This receptor was taken from a man over 45 with glioma. Some clones in this sample may be carry-over from other donors' samples. This sample comprised peripheral blood mononuclear cells (PBMCs), obtained from a glioma patient treated with radiotherapy, temozolomide or both. The gene calls are TRBV4-1 and TRBJ2-6; tentative D call: TRBD1 (5 bases). The DNA for the CDR3 is TGCGCCAGCAGCCCTTCCATAGACAGCTCTGGGGCCAACGTCCTGACTTTC. Protein product: CASSPSIDSSGANVLTF.